This section outlines one T cell receptor beta chain sequence together with its context. Method: immunoSEQ multiplex PCR; TCRdb's copy keeps in-frame clones and lacks some. The sample has approximately 200,000 clones; about 89% are singletons. V lost 5 bases, J lost 2 bases, and 19 bases lay in between. Germline loops: CDR1 PRHDT, CDR2 FYEKMQ (reference sequence). This CDR3 contains 16 residues. These data are taken from a study of T cell responses to AZD1222 COVID-19 vaccine. The TCR comes from an adult in good health. The chain couples TRBV13 to TRBJ2-7; D possibly corresponds to TRBD1 (7 bases). The specimen was peripheral blood, collected on day 0 of MenACWY control vaccination. The CDR3 protein is CASSRRGQGGTYEQYF. The CDR3 DNA reads as TGTGCCAGCAGCCGCCGTGGGCAGGGGGGTACCTACGAGCAGTACTTC. Full variable domain (remainder filled in from reference TRBV13 and TRBJ2-7): AAGVIQSPRHLIKEKRETATLKCYPIPRHDTVYWYQQGPGQDPQFLISFYEKMQSDKGSIPDRFSAQQFSDYHSELNMSSLELGDSALYFCASSRRGQGGTYEQYFGPGTRLTVT.